This TCR beta chain was profiled in a study of vaccination and CD4 T cells after COVID-19. Treatment indicated: roughly 10-day PBMC culture with coronavirus spike peptide pools or control peptides (ViraFEST assay). On this clonotype: The target antigen is unknown.

Trimming stripped 2 bases from V and 5 bases from J, with 12 bases between. Germline lookup yields CDR1 SGHTA and CDR2 FQGNSA. This CDR3 contains 14 residues. At the Johns Hopkins FTIC core, DNA taken from cultured CD4+ T cells was sequenced by way of the Oncomine TCR Beta short-read assay. MiXCR, run by TCRdb on the PCR reads, gives a single entry per CDR3 protein. The sample has some 21,000 distinct CDR3 sequences; roughly 34% are singletons. The genes are TRBV7-2 and TRBJ2-5, with a tentative D call TRBD1 (6 bases). The sequencing used CD4+ T cells from blood, cultured in vitro, collected before SARS-CoV-2 vaccination. The sequence came from a human donor who had recovered from COVID-19. The CDR3 loop reads CASSLYGQRETQYF. The CDR3 nucleotides are TGTGCCAGCAGCTTATACGGACAGAGGGAGACCCAGTACTTC.